This passage covers 9 T cell receptor beta chains from one sample sequenced in a study of CD4 T cells in relation to SARS-CoV-2 and coronaviruses. The unexposed donors gave CD4+ T cells in about 2010-2018, prior to COVID-19. Repertoires were generated with immunoSEQ multiplex PCR, while TCRdb's copy carries only in-frame clones and drops some. The sample lists 60,000 to 75,000 clones; over 85% were seen once. The sample was naive CD4+ T cells from PBMCs. Subset here: naive CD4+ T cells isolated by negative enrichment. All receptors derive from a human donor in good health.

The J gene is TRBJ2-7, the V gene TRBV29-1; 11 bases agree with TRBD2. This CDR3 is built from 13 residues. V gave up 3 bases and J gave up 4 bases; unmatched junction bases: 2. The germline V gene has CDR1 SQVTM and CDR2 ANQGSEA. The CDR3 reads CSVDLAGGYEQYF. The DNA for the CDR3 is TGCAGCGTTGATCTAGCGGGGGGATACGAGCAGTACTTC.

This chain joins TRBV27 and TRBJ2-7, with TRBD2 as a possible D gene (5 bases). The CDR3 runs 14 residues. V was shortened by 6 bases and J by 1 base, with 13 bases between the two germline ends. Germline values: CDR1 MNHEY, CDR2 SMNVEV (reference sequence). The CDR3 DNA reads TGTGCCAGCAGAACGACGACGGGGTCCTACGAGCAGTACTTC. Translation: CASRTTTGSYEQYF.

This clone was detected a few times. The chain links TRBV19 to TRBJ1-2; D uncertain. Per germline, CDR1 LNHDA and CDR2 SQIVND (reference sequence). Trimming cost V 0 bases and J 3 bases, with 14 bases left between them. CDR3 size: 16 residues. CDR3 DNA: TGTGCCAGTAGTATAGAGGGAAAAGGGTCGTACTATGGCTACACCTTC. Translation gives CASSIEGKGSYYGYTF.

The rearrangement uses TRBV7-9 and TRBJ1-2, with unresolved D. Germline CDR1 reads SEHNR; CDR2 reads FQNEAQ (reference sequence). Trimming pared 0 bases from V and 3 bases from J, leaving 11 bases between. CDR3 length: 15 residues. In DNA, the CDR3 is TGTGCCAGCAGCTTAGCGAAACCCCTTTACTATGGCTACACCTTC. Translating gives CASSLAKPLYYGYTF.

The chain carries TRBV10-3 and TRBJ1-3; D gene uncertain. The CDR3 totals 16 residues. V was pared by 6 bases and J by 0 bases, with 15 bases between. Per germline, CDR1 ENHRY and CDR2 SYGVKD. For the CDR3, the DNA is TGTGCCATCAGAGAAGGCTCGGGGAGCTCTGGAAACACCATATATTTT. Translated, it gives CAIREGSGSSGNTIYF.

This chain joins TRBV3-1 (or the pseudogene TRBV3-2) and TRBJ2-1; 11 bases match TRBD2. Per the germline V gene, CDR1 is LGHDT and CDR2 is YNNKEL (reference sequence). The V and J ends lost 4 bases and 8 bases, in that order; junction bases with no gene match: 7. This CDR3 contains 15 residues. CDR3 bases: TGTGCCAGCAGCCCCACTAGCGGGGGAGGCGATGAGCAGTTCTTC. This sequence encodes CASSPTSGGGDEQFF.

The sample holds a few counts of this clone. The chain uses TRBV3-1 (or the pseudogene TRBV3-2) and TRBJ2-1; 10 bases are shared with TRBD2. Germline values: CDR1 LGHDT, CDR2 YNNKEL (reference sequence). V gave up 4 bases and J gave up 3 bases; unmatched junction bases: 3. CDR3 length equals 15 residues. The CDR3: CASSPGTSVYNEQFF. CDR3 sequence (DNA): TGTGCCAGCAGCCCCGGGACTAGCGTCTACAATGAGCAGTTCTTC.

This clone was detected once. The chain links TRBV7-3 to TRBJ2-5, with D perhaps matching TRBD1 (5 bases). In germline, CDR1 is SGHTA, CDR2 FQGTGA. This CDR3 comprises 13 residues. The V end was cut by 5 bases, the J end by 4 bases, with 11 bases between. As DNA, the CDR3 is TGTGCCAGCAGCAGAGACAGCTCAGAGACCCAGTACTTC. Translation gives CASSRDSSETQYF.

J is TRBJ2-3 and V is TRBV24-1; TRBD2 agrees at 11 bases. The germline gives CDR1 KGHDR, CDR2 SFDVKD. V shed 3 bases and J 8 bases; nucleotides not matched to a gene: 6. The CDR3 is 15 amino acids. The CDR3 loop is CATSDTSGGSGTQYF. CDR3 DNA sequence: TGTGCCACCAGTGATACTAGCGGGGGAAGTGGTACGCAGTATTTT.